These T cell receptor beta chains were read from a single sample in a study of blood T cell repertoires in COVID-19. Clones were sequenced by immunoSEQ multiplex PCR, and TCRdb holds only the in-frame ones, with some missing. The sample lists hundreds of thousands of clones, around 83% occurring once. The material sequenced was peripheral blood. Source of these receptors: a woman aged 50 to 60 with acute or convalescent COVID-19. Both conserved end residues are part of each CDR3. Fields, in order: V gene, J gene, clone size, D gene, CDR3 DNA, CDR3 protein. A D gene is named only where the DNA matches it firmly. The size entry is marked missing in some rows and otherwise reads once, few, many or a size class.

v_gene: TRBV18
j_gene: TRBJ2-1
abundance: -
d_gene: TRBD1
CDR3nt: TGTGCCAGCTCACCAGCGGAGGACAGGTACTACAATGAGCAGTTCTTC
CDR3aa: CASSPAEDRYYNEQFF

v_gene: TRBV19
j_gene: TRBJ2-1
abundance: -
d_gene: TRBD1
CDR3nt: TGTGCCAGTAGTCCTACAGGGGGCGCCTACAATGAGCAGTTCTTC
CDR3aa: CASSPTGGAYNEQFF

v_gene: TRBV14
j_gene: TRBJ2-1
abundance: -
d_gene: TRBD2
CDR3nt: TGTGCCAGCAGGCCCGGGACTAACCTCAATGAGCAGTTCTTC
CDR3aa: CASRPGTNLNEQFF

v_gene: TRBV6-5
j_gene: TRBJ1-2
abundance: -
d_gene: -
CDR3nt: TGTGCCAGCAGCCGTCAAGGGACACTCCATGGCTACACCTTC
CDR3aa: CASSRQGTLHGYTF

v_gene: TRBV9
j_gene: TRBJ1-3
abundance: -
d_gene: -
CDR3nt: TGTGCCAGCAGTGGAGGATTGAGCGGAAACACCATATATTTT
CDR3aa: CASSGGLSGNTIYF

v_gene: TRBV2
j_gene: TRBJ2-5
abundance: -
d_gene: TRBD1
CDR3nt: TGTGCCAGCACCACCGGGACAGGGGCTTCATGGTGGGAGACCCAGTACTTC
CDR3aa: CASTTGTGASWWETQYF

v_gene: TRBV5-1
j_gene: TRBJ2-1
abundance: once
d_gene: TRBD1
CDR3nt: TGCGCCAGCAGCTTGGCCCCCTCCGGGACAGGTAATGAGCAGTTCTTC
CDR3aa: CASSLAPSGTGNEQFF

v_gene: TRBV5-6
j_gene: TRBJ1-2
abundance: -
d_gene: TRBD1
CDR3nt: TGTGCCAGCATCTTCATCGGACAGGGCATCTACACCTTC
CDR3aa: CASIFIGQGIYTF

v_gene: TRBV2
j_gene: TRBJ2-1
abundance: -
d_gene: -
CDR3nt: TGTGCCAGACAGCGGGCCCGCCCGAACAATGAGCAGTTCTTC
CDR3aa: CARQRARPNNEQFF

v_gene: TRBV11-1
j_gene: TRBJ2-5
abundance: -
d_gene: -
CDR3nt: TGTGCCAGCAGCGTCGGGGGTCAACAAGAGACCCAGTACTTC
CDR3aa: CASSVGGQQETQYF

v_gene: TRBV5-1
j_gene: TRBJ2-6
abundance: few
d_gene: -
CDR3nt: TGCGCCAGCAGCTTGGAAGGGAGCGGGGCCAACGTCCTGACTTTC
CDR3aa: CASSLEGSGANVLTF

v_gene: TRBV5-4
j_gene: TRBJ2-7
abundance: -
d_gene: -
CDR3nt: TGTGCCAGCAGCTTGGCGGGGTCCCCTACGGGGGAGCAGTACTTC
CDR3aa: CASSLAGSPTGEQYF

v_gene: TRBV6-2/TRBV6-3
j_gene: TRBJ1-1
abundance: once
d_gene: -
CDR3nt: TGTGCCAGCAGTTACTCACCGACTTTATTCTTT
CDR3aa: CASSYSPTLFF

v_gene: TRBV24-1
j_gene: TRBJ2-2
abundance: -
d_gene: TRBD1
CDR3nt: TGTGCCACTAGGCGACAGGGGGCAGACACCGGGGAGCTGTTTTTT
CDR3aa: CATRRQGADTGELFF

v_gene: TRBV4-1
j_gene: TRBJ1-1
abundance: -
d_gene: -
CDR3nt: TGCGCCAGCAGCCAAGACCGGGGTATGAACACTGAAGCTTTCTTT
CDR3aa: CASSQDRGMNTEAFF

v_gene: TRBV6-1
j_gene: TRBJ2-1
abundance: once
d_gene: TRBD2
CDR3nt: TGTGCCAGCAGTGAAATGAGCGGGAACAATGAGCAGTTCTTC
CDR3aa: CASSEMSGNNEQFF

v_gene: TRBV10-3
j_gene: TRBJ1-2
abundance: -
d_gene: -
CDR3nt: TGTGCCATCAGTGAGTCGAGGAATGGCTACACCTTC
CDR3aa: CAISESRNGYTF

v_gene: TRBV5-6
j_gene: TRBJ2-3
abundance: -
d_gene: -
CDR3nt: TGTGCCAGCAGCTTATCTCCAGGGGGGCGTGGCACAGATACGCAGTATTTT
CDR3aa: CASSLSPGGRGTDTQYF

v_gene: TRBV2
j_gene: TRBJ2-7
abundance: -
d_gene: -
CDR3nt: TGTGCCAGCAGTGCTACCTACGAGCAGTACTTC
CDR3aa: CASSATYEQYF

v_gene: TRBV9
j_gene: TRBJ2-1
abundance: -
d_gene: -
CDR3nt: TGTGCCAGCAGCGTAGTCACAGGGACCTACAATGAGCAGTTCTTC
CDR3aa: CASSVVTGTYNEQFF

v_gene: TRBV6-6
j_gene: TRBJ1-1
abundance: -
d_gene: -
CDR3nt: TGTGCCAGCAGTTACTATGCGATGAACACTGAAGCTTTCTTT
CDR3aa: CASSYYAMNTEAFF

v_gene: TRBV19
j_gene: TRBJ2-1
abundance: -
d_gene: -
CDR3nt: TGTGCCAGTAGTATAGATCTGGACGGGATATATGAGCAGTTCTTC
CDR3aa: CASSIDLDGIYEQFF

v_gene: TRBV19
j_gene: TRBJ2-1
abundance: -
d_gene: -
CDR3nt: TGTGCCAGTAGTATCACGGGACGGGGGAGCTACAATGAGCAGTTCTTC
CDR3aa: CASSITGRGSYNEQFF

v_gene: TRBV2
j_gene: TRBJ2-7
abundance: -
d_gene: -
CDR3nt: TGTGCCAGCAGTGAAACGCATAGCTCCTACGAGCAGTACTTC
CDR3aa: CASSETHSSYEQYF

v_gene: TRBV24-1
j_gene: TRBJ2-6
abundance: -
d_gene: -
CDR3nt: TGTGCCACCAGTGATTTGGGCGGGCCTGGGGCCAACGTCCTGACTTTC
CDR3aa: CATSDLGGPGANVLTF

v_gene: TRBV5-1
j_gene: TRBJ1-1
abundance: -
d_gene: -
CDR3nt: TGCGCCAGCAGCTTAACCGGGGGCACTGAAGCTTTCTTT
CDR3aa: CASSLTGGTEAFF

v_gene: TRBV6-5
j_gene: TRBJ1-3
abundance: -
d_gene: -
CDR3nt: TGTGCCAGCAGTCTGGGGGGGGACACAGGAAACACCATATATTTT
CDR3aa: CASSLGGDTGNTIYF

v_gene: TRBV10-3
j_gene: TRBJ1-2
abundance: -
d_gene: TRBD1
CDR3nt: TGTGCCATCAGACAGGGGGGCTATGGCTACACCTTC
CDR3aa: CAIRQGGYGYTF

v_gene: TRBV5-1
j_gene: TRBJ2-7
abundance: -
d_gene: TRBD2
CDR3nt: TGCGCCAGCAGCGGTGGACTAGCGGGCGAGCAGTACTTC
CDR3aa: CASSGGLAGEQYF

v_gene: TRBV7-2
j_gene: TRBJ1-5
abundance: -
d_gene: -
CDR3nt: TGTGCCAGCAGCTTAGATCGGGGAAGCAATCAGCCCCAGCATTTT
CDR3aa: CASSLDRGSNQPQHF

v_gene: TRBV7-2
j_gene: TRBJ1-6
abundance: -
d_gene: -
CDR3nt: TGTGCCAGCCTCGCGGGGGGGGGCTTGGGTAATTCACCCCTCCACTTT
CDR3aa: CASLAGGGLGNSPLHF

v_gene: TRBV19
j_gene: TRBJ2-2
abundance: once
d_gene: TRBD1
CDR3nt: TGTGCCAGTAGTAGATCGGGACAGGGTTGGACCGGGGAGCTGTTTTTT
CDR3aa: CASSRSGQGWTGELFF

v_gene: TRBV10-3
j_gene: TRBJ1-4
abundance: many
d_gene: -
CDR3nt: TGTGCCATCAGTCAAGGTCAGAGGGATGAAAAACTGTTTTTT
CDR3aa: CAISQGQRDEKLFF

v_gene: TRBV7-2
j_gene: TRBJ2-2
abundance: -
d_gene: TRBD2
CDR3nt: TGTGCCAGCAGCTTAGGACAGCGGGGGGTGAACACCGGGGAGCTGTTTTTT
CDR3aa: CASSLGQRGVNTGELFF

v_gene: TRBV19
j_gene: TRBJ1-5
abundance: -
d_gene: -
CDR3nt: TGTGCCAGTACCAAAACAGGGTACAATCAGCCCCAGCATTTT
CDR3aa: CASTKTGYNQPQHF

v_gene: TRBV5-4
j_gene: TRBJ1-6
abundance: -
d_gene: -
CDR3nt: TGTGCCAGCAGCATAGGGGGGGGCTCCTATAATTCACCCCTCCACTTT
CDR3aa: CASSIGGGSYNSPLHF

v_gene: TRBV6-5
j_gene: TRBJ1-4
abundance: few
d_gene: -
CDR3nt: TGTGCCAGCAATCCTAATGGGGGGTTAGGGGAAAAACTGTTTTTT
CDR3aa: CASNPNGGLGEKLFF

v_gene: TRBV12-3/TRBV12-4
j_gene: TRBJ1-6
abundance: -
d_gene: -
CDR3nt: TGTGCCAGCAGTTTGCGGGATTCACCCCTCCACTTT
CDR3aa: CASSLRDSPLHF

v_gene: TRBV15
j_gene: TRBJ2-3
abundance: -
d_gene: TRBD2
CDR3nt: TGTGCCACCAGTGCCGGGACTAGCGGATACACAGATACGCAGTATTTT
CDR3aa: CATSAGTSGYTDTQYF

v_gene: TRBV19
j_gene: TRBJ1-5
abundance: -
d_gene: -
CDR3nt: TGTGCCAGTAGTGGGGGGGGTGGACAGCCCCAGCATTTT
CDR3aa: CASSGGGGQPQHF

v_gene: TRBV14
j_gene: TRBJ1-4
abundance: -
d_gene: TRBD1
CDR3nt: TGTGCCAGCAGCGGTCGGGACAGTAATGAAAAACTGTTTTTT
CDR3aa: CASSGRDSNEKLFF

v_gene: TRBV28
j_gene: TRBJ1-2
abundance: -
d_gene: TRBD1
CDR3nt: TGTGCCAGCAGCCCAGGGGGTGGCTACACCTTC
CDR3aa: CASSPGGGYTF

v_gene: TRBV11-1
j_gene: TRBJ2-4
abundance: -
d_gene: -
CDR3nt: TGTGCCAGCAGTATACAGGGAGACATTCAGTACTTC
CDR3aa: CASSIQGDIQYF

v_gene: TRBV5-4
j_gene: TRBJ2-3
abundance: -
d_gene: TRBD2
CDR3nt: TGTGCCAGCAGCTCTGGGGCCCTAGCGGACCGTTACACAGATACGCAGTATTTT
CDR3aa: CASSSGALADRYTDTQYF

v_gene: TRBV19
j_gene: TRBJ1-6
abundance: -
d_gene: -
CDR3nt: TGTGCCAGTAGTATCGGACCTCCAGACAGTTCACCCCTCCACTTT
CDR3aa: CASSIGPPDSSPLHF

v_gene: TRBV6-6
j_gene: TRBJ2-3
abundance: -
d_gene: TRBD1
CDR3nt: TGTGCCAGCAGTTTTGACAGGGGAGGTGGCACAGATACGCAGTATTTT
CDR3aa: CASSFDRGGGTDTQYF

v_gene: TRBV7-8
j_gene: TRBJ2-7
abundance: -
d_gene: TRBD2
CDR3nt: TGTGCCAGCAGCTCAGCCAGCGGGGGGGGAACCTACGAGCAGTACTTC
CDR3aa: CASSSASGGGTYEQYF

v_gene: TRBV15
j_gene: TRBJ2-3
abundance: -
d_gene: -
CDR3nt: TGTGCCACCAGCAACCCCCCTAACGCAGATACGCAGTATTTT
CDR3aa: CATSNPPNADTQYF

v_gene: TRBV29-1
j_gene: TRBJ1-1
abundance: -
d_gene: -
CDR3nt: TGCAGCGTGGGCGGGGGAGCCGCTGAAGCTTTCTTT
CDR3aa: CSVGGGAAEAFF

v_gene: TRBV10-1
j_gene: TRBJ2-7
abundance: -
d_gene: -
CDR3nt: TGCGCCAGCAGTGAACCCCCAACCGGGACTGAATACTCCTACGAGCAGTACTTC
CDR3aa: CASSEPPTGTEYSYEQYF

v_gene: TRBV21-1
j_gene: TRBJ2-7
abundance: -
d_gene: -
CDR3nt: TGTGCCAGCAGCCTTATTTACAGGGAGAGAGCCTACGAGCAGTACTTC
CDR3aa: CASSLIYRERAYEQYF

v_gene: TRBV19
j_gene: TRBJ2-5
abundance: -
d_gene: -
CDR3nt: TGTGCCCGAAACGGGGGGCCAAGACAGACCCAGTACTTC
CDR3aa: CARNGGPRQTQYF